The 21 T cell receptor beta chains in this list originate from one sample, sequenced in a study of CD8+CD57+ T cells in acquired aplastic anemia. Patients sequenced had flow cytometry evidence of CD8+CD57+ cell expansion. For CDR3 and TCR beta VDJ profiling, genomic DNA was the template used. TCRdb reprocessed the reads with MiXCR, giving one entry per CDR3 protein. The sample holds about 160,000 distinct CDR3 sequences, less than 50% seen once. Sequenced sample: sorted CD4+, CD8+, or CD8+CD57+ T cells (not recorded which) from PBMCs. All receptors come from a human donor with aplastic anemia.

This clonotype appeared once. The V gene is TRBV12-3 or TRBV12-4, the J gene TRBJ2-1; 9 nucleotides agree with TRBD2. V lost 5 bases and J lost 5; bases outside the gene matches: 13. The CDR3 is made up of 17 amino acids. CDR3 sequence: CASSTESSGRLNNEQFF. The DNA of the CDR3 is TGTGCCAGCAGTACCGAATCCAGCGGGAGGCTCAACAATGAGCAGTTCTTC.

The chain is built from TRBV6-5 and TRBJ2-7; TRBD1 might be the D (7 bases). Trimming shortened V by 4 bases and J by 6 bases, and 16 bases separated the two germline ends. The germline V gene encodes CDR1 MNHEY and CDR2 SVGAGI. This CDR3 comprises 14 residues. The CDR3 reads CASSWTGAEGEQYF. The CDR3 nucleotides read TGTGCCAGCAGTTGGACAGGTGCGGAGGGCGAGCAGTACTTC.

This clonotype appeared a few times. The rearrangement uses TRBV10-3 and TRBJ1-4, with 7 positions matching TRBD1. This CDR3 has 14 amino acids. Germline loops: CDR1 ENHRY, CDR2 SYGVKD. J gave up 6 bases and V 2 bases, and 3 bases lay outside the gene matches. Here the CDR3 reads CAISEGQADEKLFF. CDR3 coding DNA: TGTGCCATCAGTGAGGGACAGGCAGATGAAAAACTGTTTTTT.

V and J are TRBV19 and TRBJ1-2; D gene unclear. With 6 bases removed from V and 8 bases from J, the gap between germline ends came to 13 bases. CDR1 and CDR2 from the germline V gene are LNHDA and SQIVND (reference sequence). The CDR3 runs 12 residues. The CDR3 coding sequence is TGTGCCAGTAGCCGCGGAGGGAACGGCTACACCTTC. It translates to CASSRGGNGYTF.

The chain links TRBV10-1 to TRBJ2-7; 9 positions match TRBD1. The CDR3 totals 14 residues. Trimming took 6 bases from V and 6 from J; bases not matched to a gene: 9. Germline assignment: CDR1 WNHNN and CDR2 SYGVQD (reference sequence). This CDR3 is CASSDPGQGSEQYF. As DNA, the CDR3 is TGCGCCAGCAGCGATCCGGGACAGGGTTCCGAGCAGTACTTC.

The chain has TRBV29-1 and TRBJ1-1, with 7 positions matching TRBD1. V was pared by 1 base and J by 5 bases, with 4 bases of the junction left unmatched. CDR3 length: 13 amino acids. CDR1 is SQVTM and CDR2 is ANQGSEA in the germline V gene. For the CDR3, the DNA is TGCAGCGTTGAAGGGCCACAGGGGACTGAAGCTTTCTTT. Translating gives CSVEGPQGTEAFF.

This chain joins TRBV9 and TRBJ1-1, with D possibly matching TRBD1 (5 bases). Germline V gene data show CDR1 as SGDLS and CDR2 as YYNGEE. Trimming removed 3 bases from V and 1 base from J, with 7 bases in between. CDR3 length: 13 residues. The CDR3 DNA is TGTGCCAGCAGCGGGGGCTGGAACACTGAAGCTTTCTTT. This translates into CASSGGWNTEAFF.

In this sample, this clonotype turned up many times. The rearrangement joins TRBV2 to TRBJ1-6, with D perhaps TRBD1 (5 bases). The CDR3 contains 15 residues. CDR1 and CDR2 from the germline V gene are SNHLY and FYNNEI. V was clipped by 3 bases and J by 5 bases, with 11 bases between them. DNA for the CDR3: TGTGCCAGCAGTGAGCGCAGGGTCGATAATTCACCCCTCCACTTT. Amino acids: CASSERRVDNSPLHF. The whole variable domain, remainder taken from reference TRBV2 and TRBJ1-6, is EPEVTQTPSHQVTQMGQEVILRCVPISNHLYFYWYRQILGQKVEFLVSFYNNEISEKSEIFDDQFSVERPDGSNFTLKIRSTKLEDSAMYFCASSERRVDNSPLHFGNGTRLTVT.

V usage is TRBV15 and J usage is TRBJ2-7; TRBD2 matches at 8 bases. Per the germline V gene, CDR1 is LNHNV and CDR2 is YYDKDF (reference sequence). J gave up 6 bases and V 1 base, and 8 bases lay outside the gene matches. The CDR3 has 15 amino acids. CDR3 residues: CATSRVSGLVAEQYF. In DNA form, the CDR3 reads TGTGCCACCAGCAGAGTGTCGGGACTAGTAGCCGAGCAGTACTTC. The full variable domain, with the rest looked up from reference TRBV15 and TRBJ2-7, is DAMVIQNPRYQVTQFGKPVTLSCSQTLNHNVMYWYQQKSSQAPKLLFHYYDKDFNNEADTPDNFQSRRPNTSFCFLDIRSPGLGDTAMYLCATSRVSGLVAEQYFGPGTRLTVT.

The CDR3 DNA reads TGTGCCAGCAGCGTAGAATCTAGCGGTGATACGCAGTATTTT. Its translation: CASSVESSGDTQYF. The V call is TRBV9, the J call TRBJ2-3, with TRBD2 identical over 7 bases. V lost 0 bases to trimming and J lost 6 bases; unmatched junction nucleotides: 4. Per germline, CDR1 SGDLS and CDR2 YYNGEE. CDR3 length: 14 residues.

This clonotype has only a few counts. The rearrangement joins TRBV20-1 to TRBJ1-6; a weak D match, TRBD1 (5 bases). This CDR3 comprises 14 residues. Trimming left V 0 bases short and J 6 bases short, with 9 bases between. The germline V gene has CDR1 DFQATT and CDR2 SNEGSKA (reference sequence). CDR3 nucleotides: TGCAGTGCTAGAGATTGGCAGGGTAATTCACCCCTCCACTTT. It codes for CSARDWQGNSPLHF.

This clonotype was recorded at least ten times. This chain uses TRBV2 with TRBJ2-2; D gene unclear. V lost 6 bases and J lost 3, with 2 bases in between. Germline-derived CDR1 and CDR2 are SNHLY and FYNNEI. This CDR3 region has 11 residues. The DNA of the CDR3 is TGTGCCAGCAGGTACACCGGGGAGCTGTTTTTT. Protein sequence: CASRYTGELFF. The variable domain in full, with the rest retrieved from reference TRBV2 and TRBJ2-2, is EPEVTQTPSHQVTQMGQEVILRCVPISNHLYFYWYRQILGQKVEFLVSFYNNEISEKSEIFDDQFSVERPDGSNFTLKIRSTKLEDSAMYFCASRYTGELFFGEGSRLTVL.

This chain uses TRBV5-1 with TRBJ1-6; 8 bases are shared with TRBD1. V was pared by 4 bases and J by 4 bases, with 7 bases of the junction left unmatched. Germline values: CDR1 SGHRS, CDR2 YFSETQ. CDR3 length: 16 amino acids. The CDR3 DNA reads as TGCGCCAGCAGCGAGAGTAACAGGGGGTATAATTCACCCCTCCACTTT. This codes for CASSESNRGYNSPLHF.

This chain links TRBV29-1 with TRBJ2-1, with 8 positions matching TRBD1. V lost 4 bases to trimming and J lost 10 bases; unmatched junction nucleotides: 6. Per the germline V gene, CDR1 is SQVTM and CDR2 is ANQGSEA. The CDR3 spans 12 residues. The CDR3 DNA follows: TGCAGCGTTGTTCAGGGGGCGGGAGAGCAGTTCTTC. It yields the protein CSVVQGAGEQFF.

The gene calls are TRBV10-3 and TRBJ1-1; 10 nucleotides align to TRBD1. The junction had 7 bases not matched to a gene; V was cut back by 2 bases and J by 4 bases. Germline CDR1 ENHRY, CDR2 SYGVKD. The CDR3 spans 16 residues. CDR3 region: CAISEDRGRFSTEAFF. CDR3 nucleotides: TGTGCCATCAGTGAGGACAGGGGGCGCTTTTCCACTGAAGCTTTCTTT.

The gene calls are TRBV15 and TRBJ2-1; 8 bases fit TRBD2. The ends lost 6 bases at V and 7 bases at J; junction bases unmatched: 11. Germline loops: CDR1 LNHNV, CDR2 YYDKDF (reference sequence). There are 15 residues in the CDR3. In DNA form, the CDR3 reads TGTGCCACCAGTTGGCGGCGGGGGGTAGGGAATGAGCAGTTCTTC. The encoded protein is CATSWRRGVGNEQFF. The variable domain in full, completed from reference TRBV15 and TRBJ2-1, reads DAMVIQNPRYQVTQFGKPVTLSCSQTLNHNVMYWYQQKSSQAPKLLFHYYDKDFNNEADTPDNFQSRRPNTSFCFLDIRSPGLGDTAMYLCATSWRRGVGNEQFFGPGTRLTVL.

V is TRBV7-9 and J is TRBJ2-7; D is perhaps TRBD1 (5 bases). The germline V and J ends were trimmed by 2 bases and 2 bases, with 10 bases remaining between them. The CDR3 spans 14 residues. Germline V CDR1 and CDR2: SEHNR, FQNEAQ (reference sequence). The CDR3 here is CASSLWGGPYEQYF. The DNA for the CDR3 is TGTGCCAGCAGCTTATGGGGCGGTCCCTACGAGCAGTACTTC.

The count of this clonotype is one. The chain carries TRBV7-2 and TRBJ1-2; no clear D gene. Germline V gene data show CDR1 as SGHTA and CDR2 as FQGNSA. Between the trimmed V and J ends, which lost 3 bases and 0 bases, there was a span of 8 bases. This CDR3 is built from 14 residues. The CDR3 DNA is TGTGCCAGCAGCTTGGACGGACCTAACTATGGCTACACCTTC. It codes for CASSLDGPNYGYTF.

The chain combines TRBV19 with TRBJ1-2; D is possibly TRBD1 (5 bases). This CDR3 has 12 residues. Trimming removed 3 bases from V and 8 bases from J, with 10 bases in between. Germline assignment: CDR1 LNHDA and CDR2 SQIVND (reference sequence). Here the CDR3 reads CASSIWGEGYTF. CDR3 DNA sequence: TGTGCCAGTAGTATTTGGGGGGAAGGCTACACCTTC.

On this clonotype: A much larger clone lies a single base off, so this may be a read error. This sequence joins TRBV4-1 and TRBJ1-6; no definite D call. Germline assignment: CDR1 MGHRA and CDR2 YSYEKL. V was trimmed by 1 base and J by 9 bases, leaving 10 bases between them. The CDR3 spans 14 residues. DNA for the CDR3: TGCGCCAGCAGCCAAGGTACAAGACTTTCACCCCTCCACTTT. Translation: CASSQGTRLSPLHF.

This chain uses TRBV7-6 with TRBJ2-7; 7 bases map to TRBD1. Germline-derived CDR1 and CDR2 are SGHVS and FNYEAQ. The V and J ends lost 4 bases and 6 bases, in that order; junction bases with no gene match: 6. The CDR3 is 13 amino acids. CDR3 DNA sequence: TGTGCCAGCAGCTCAACGACAGGGCGCGAGCAGTACTTC. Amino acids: CASSSTTGREQYF.